This T cell receptor (beta chain) was recorded in a study of blood T cell repertoires in COVID-19. Turning to the study itself: There were acute and convalescent COVID-19 samples, and they came from the United States, Italy and Spain. T cells, B-cell-depleted T cells, or PBMCs provided the cDNA or gDNA that served as material.

Per the study methods: The assay estimated nucleated cells by amplifying reference gene primers. Clones were read by immunoSEQ multiplex PCR, and TCRdb kept only the in-frame ones, dropping some. V and J calls and clone size are copied from that table; D and trimming were computed from the DNA. The sample holds roughly 190,000 clones; roughly 85% are singletons and the top ten take around 8%. The CDR3 spans 15 residues. With 5 bases removed from V and 4 bases from J, the gap between germline ends came to 14 bases. Germline-derived CDR1 and CDR2 are LGHDT and YNNKEL (reference sequence). The chain joins TRBV3-1 (or the pseudogene TRBV3-2) to TRBJ1-4; D might be TRBD1 (5 bases). Input material: peripheral blood. This receptor was identified in a woman aged 55-69 years with acute or convalescent COVID-19. CDR3 sequence: CASSAGRGFNEKLFF. In nucleotides, the CDR3 is TGTGCCAGCAGCGCAGGGAGGGGCTTTAATGAAAAACTGTTTTTT.